This passage covers 22 T cell receptor beta chains from one sample sequenced in a study of CD4 T cells in relation to SARS-CoV-2 and coronaviruses. The table came from immunoSEQ multiplex PCR; TCRdb's copy has only in-frame clones and leaves some out. This table holds some 42,000 clones, roughly 90% found once. The sequenced sample was memory CD4+ T cells from PBMCs. The receptors originated from an adult with COVID-19.

This chain uses TRBV2 with TRBJ2-7; D gene ambiguous. Germline V gene lookup returns CDR1 SNHLY and CDR2 FYNNEI. The CDR3 is 12 residues long. V lost 4 bases, J lost 3 bases, and 7 bases lay in between. The CDR3: CASSALIYEQYF. The DNA of the CDR3 is TGTGCCAGCAGTGCCTTGATCTACGAGCAGTACTTC.

V gene TRBV6-6 combines with J gene TRBJ1-2; TRBD1 is a possible D gene (5 bases). The germline V gene encodes CDR1 MNHNY and CDR2 SVGAGI (reference sequence). The CDR3 runs 13 residues. V lost 4 bases to trimming and J lost 1 base, with 7 bases between them. CDR3 sequence (DNA): TGTGCCAGCAGTTTGGGGGTTAACTATGGCTACACCTTC. It yields the protein CASSLGVNYGYTF.

The genes are TRBV5-1 and TRBJ2-3, with TRBD2 matching 8 bases. This CDR3 has 16 residues. CDR1 is SGHRS and CDR2 is YFSETQ in the germline V gene. V lost 4 bases to trimming and J lost 6 bases; unmatched junction nucleotides: 13. The CDR3 loop is CASSTASRGDSDTQYF. DNA for the CDR3: TGCGCCAGCAGCACGGCCTCGCGGGGGGATTCTGATACGCAGTATTTT.

The chain has TRBV19 and TRBJ1-5; TRBD1 might be the D (5 bases). The CDR3 covers 16 residues. Trimming took off 6 bases at V and 2 bases at J, with 17 bases between the two ends. The germline gives CDR1 LNHDA, CDR2 SQIVND (reference sequence). This chain's CDR3 is CASSHGGGLGNQPQHF. The DNA of the CDR3 is TGTGCCAGTAGCCACGGGGGAGGATTGGGCAATCAGCCCCAGCATTTT.

The table lists this clone with a count of one. The gene calls are TRBV10-3 and TRBJ2-1, with D uncertain. From germline, CDR1 is ENHRY and CDR2 SYGVKD. Trimming removed 4 bases from V and 7 bases from J, with 11 bases in between. CDR3 length equals 13 residues. The CDR3 spells CAISAMARNEQFF. CDR3 bases: TGTGCCATCAGTGCGATGGCCCGTAATGAGCAGTTCTTC.

The chain carries TRBV7-2 and TRBJ1-6; TRBD1 matches at 8 bases. CDR3 length: 16 residues. Germline loops: CDR1 SGHTA, CDR2 FQGNSA. Trimming removed 7 bases from V and 0 bases from J; junction bases left unmatched: 5. CDR3 sequence: CASKGQASSYNSPLHF. The CDR3 coding sequence is TGTGCCAGCAAGGGACAGGCGAGCTCCTATAATTCACCCCTCCACTTT.

About this clone itself: This CDR3 is missing its conserved last phenylalanine or tryptophan, likely due to a read error. It is unclear where the CDR3 begins or ends on the DNA, so no DNA is shown, and the CDR3 is as TCRdb lists it. This chain links TRBV6-5 with TRBJ2-7; the D call TRBD2 from the table was never checked on the DNA. From germline, CDR1 is MNHEY and CDR2 SVGAGI. Both ends counted, the CDR3 spans 13 residues. The CDR3 sequence: CASSGDVYSCCRI.

The rearrangement joins TRBV5-8 to TRBJ2-5; a possible D gene is TRBD2 (6 bases). In germline, CDR1 is SGHTS, CDR2 YDEGEE. The CDR3 is 13 amino acids. Trimming pared 4 bases from V and 0 bases from J, leaving 7 bases between. CDR3 amino acids: CASSREYQETQYF. The CDR3 coding sequence is TGTGCCAGCAGCCGGGAGTACCAAGAGACCCAGTACTTC.

This clone has only a few counts. This CDR3 is CASSRVTTNEKLFF. The DNA for the CDR3 is TGTGCCAGCAGCCGGGTTACAACTAATGAAAAACTGTTTTTT. The chain joins TRBV11-2 to TRBJ1-4; D is uncertain. The CDR3 has 14 residues. CDR1 and CDR2 (germline): SGHAT, FQNNGV. The V end lost 5 bases, the J end lost 0 bases, and 7 bases lay between the germline ends.

Points on this clone: At one end, the junction sequence differs from germline, possibly due to a read error. The chain couples TRBV7-7 to TRBJ2-1; 7 bases match TRBD2. The CDR3 covers 15 residues. The germline V gene encodes CDR1 SSHAT and CDR2 FNYEAQ (reference sequence). Here the CDR3 DNA reads TGTGCTAGCAGCCCTAGCGGCCAGTCCTACAATGAGCAGTTCTTC. Translating gives CASSPSGQSYNEQFF.

This clone was detected once. The V and J genes are TRBV28 and TRBJ2-7; 9 bases align to TRBD1. V dropped 7 bases and J dropped 3; count of bases not matched to a gene: 10. Germline V gene sequence: CDR1 MDHEN, CDR2 SYDVKM. The CDR3 has 15 amino acids. Written as DNA, the CDR3 is TGTGCCAGCACCCGGCGGGGACAGGGCTACTACGAGCAGTACTTC. Amino acids: CASTRRGQGYYEQYF.

This sequence joins TRBV6-5 and TRBJ2-7, with D unresolved. The V gene's germline CDR1 is MNHEY and CDR2 SVGAGI. This CDR3 is 14 amino acids long. Trimming took 0 bases from V and 3 from J, leaving 9 bases between them. The CDR3 bases are TGTGCCAGCAGTTACTCGAGAGGATACTACGAGCAGTACTTC. It encodes CASSYSRGYYEQYF.

As regards this clone: Compared with germline, one end of the junction differs, possibly owing to a read error. This chain joins TRBV7-7 and TRBJ2-5; D is unresolved. The CDR3 runs 13 residues. CDR1 and CDR2 from the germline V gene are SSHAT and FNYEAQ (reference sequence). CDR3 nucleotides: TGTGCTAGCAGCTTCGTGGCAGATGAGACCCAGTACTTC. As protein: CASSFVADETQYF.

This clone was observed a few times. The rearrangement joins TRBV14 to TRBJ2-1; a possible D gene is TRBD1 (6 bases). Germline V gene sequence: CDR1 SGHDN, CDR2 FVKESK. CDR3 length: 13 amino acids. Trimming cost V 4 bases and J 9 bases, with 13 bases left between them. The CDR3 DNA sequence: TGTGCCAGCAGCCGGGACACCCCAAGTGAGCAGTTCTTC. As protein: CASSRDTPSEQFF.

V is TRBV5-4 and J is TRBJ1-1; possibly TRBD1 for D (6 bases). CDR3 length equals 17 residues. V was pared by 0 bases and J by 0 bases, with 15 bases between. Germline V gives CDR1 SGHNT, CDR2 YYREEE (reference sequence). CDR3 amino acids: CASSLAARGHMNTEAFF. Here the CDR3 DNA reads TGTGCCAGCAGCTTGGCGGCCAGGGGCCACATGAACACTGAAGCTTTCTTT.

This chain connects TRBV19 to TRBJ1-2; D is possibly TRBD1 (6 bases). Trimming pared 5 bases from V and 0 bases from J, leaving 13 bases between. The CDR3 is made up of 15 amino acids. Germline-derived CDR1 and CDR2 are LNHDA and SQIVND (reference sequence). In nucleotides, the CDR3 is TGTGCCAGTAGTCAGCGGGGGCAAGCTAACTATGGCTACACCTTC. Translating it yields CASSQRGQANYGYTF. Full variable domain (missing parts from reference TRBV19 and TRBJ1-2): DGGITQSPKYLFRKEGQNVTLSCEQNLNHDAMYWYRQDPGQGLRLIYYSQIVNDFQKGDIAEGYSVSREKKESFPLTVTSAQKNPTAFYLCASSQRGQANYGYTFGSGTRLTVV.

This clone showed up just once. The chain recombines TRBV29-1 with TRBJ2-4, with D perhaps matching TRBD1 (6 bases). Trimming cost V 6 bases and J 2 bases, with 14 bases left between them. Germline lookup yields CDR1 SQVTM and CDR2 ANQGSEA. The CDR3 totals 14 residues. CDR3: CSVEKTGSKNIQYF. The CDR3 DNA is TGCAGCGTCGAGAAAACAGGGTCCAAAAACATTCAGTACTTC.

The V call is TRBV11-2, the J call TRBJ2-7, with D unclear. Trimming pared 5 bases from V and 4 bases from J, leaving 15 bases between. The CDR3 consists of 14 residues. CDR1 and CDR2 (germline): SGHAT, FQNNGV. The CDR3 DNA follows: TGTGCCAGCAGCCCCCCTGGCCTGGGGTACGAGCAGTACTTC. It yields the protein CASSPPGLGYEQYF.

This chain joins TRBV10-3 and TRBJ1-5; a weak D match, TRBD1 (6 bases). The CDR3 totals 14 residues. Germline V gives CDR1 ENHRY, CDR2 SYGVKD. V was shortened by 6 bases and J by 3 bases, with 12 bases between the two germline ends. Here the CDR3 DNA reads TGTGCCATCAGCGTTTCAGGGGACAATCAGCCCCAGCATTTT. Its translation: CAISVSGDNQPQHF.

The V call is TRBV6-5, the J call TRBJ2-1; 8 bases are shared with TRBD2. CDR3 length equals 15 residues. V gave up 6 bases and J gave up 3 bases; unmatched junction bases: 7. Looked up from germline, CDR1 is MNHEY and CDR2 is SVGAGI. This chain's CDR3 is CASRPSGGLYNEQFF. CDR3 bases: TGTGCCAGCAGACCGAGCGGGGGACTCTACAATGAGCAGTTCTTC.

The chain has TRBV3-1 (or the pseudogene TRBV3-2) and TRBJ2-7, with a possible D match to TRBD1 (7 bases). Germline V gives CDR1 LGHDT, CDR2 YNNKEL (reference sequence). Trimming took 7 bases from V and 0 from J, leaving 13 bases between them. CDR3 length: 14 residues. CDR3 in amino acids: CASTQGGASYEQYF. DNA of the CDR3: TGTGCCAGCACCCAGGGGGGAGCCTCCTACGAGCAGTACTTC.

The gene calls are TRBV5-1 and TRBJ2-7, with D possibly TRBD1 on 6 matching bases. The V end lost 4 bases, the J end lost 5 bases, and 16 bases lay between the germline ends. The CDR3 is made up of 14 amino acids. Germline V lookup: CDR1 SGHRS, CDR2 YFSETQ. The CDR3 sequence: CASSVGLPGDEQYF. Written as DNA, the CDR3 is TGCGCCAGCAGCGTAGGACTCCCAGGGGACGAGCAGTACTTC.